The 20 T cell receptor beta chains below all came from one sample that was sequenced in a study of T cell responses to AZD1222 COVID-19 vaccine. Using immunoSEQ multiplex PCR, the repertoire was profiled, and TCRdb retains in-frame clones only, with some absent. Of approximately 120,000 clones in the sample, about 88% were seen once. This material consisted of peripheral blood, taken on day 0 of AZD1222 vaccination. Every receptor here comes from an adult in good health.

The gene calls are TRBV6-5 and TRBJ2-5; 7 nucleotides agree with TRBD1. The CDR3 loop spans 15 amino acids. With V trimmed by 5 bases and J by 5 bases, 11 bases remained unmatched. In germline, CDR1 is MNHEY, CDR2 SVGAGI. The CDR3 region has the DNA TGTGCCAGCAGTAAACAGGGGTACCCGAAGGAGACCCAGTACTTC. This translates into CASSKQGYPKETQYF.

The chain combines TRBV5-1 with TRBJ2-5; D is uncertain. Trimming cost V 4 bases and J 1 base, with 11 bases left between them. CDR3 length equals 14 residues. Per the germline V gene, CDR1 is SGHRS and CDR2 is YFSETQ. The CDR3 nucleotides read TGCGCCAGCAGCGTCTTTGGAGTCCAAGAGACCCAGTACTTC. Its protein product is CASSVFGVQETQYF.

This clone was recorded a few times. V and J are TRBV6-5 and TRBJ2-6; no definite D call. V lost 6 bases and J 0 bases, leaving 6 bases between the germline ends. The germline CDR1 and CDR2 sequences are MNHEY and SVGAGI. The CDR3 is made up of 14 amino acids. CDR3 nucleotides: TGTGCCAGCAGCGACGGCTCTGGGGCCAACGTCCTGACTTTC. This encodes CASSDGSGANVLTF.

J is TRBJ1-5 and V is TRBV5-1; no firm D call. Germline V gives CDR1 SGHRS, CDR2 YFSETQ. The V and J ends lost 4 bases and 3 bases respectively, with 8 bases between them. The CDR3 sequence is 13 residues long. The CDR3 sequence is CASSPLPNQPQHF. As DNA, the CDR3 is TGCGCCAGCAGCCCCCTCCCCAATCAGCCCCAGCATTTT. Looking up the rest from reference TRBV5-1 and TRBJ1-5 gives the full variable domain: KAGVTQTPRYLIKTRGQQVTLSCSPISGHRSVSWYQQTPGQGLQFLFEYFSETQRNKGNFPGRFSGRQFSNSRSEMNVSTLELGDSALYLCASSPLPNQPQHFGDGTRLSIL.

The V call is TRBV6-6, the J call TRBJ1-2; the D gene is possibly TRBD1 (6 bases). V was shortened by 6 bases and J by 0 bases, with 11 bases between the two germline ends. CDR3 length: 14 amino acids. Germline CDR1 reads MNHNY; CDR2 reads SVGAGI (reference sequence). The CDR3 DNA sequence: TGTGCCAGCAGACCCGGGACAACTAACTATGGCTACACCTTC. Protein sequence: CASRPGTTNYGYTF.

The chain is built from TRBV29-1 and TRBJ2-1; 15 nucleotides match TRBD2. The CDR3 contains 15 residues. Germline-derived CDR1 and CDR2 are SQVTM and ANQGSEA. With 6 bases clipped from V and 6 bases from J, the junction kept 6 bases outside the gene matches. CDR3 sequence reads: CSVGGLAGGINEQFF. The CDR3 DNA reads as TGCAGCGTCGGGGGACTAGCGGGAGGCATCAATGAGCAGTTCTTC.

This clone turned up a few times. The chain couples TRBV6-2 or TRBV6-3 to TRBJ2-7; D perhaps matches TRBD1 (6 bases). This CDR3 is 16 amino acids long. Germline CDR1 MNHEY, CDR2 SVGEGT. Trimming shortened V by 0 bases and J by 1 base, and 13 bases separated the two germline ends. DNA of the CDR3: TGTGCCAGCAGTTACTCGGGCAGGGGTGATTCCTACGAGCAGTACTTC. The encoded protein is CASSYSGRGDSYEQYF.

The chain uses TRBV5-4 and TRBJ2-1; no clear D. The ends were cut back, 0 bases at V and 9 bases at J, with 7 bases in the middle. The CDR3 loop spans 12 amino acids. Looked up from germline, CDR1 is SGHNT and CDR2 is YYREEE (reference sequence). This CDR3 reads CASSLDLGEQFF. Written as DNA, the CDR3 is TGTGCCAGCAGCTTGGATCTGGGTGAGCAGTTCTTC.

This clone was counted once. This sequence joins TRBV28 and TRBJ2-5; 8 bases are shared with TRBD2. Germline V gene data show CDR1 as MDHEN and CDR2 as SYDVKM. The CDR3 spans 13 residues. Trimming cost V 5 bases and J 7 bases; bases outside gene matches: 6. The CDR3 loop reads CASSPGTRGTQYF. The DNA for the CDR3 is TGTGCCAGCAGTCCGGGGACTAGGGGGACCCAGTACTTC.

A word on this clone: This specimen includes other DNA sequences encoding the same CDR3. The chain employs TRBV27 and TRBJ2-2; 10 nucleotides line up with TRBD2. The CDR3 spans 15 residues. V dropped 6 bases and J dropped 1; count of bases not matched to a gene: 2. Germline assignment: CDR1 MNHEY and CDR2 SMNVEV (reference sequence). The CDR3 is CASSLAGGNTGELFF. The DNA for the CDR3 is TGTGCCAGCAGCTTAGCGGGGGGGAACACCGGGGAGCTGTTTTTT.

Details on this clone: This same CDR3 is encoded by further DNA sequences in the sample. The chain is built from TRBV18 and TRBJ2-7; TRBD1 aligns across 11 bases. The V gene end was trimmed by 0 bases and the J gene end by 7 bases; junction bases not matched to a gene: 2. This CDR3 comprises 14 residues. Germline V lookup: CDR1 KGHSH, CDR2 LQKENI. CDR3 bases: TGTGCCAGCTCACCACCGGGACAGGGGGGGGAGCAGTACTTC. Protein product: CASSPPGQGGEQYF.

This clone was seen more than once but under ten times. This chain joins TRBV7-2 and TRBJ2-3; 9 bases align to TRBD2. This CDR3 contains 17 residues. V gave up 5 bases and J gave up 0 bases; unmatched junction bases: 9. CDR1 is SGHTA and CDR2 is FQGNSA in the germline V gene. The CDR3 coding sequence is TGTGCCAGCAGCCAAAACGTGGCGGGGGGGAGCACAGATACGCAGTATTTT. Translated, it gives CASSQNVAGGSTDTQYF. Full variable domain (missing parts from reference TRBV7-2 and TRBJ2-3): GAGVSQSPSNKVTEKGKDVELRCDPISGHTALYWYRQSLGQGLEFLIYFQGNSAPDKSGLPSDRFSAERTGGSVSTLTIQRTQQEDSAVYLCASSQNVAGGSTDTQYFGPGTRLTVL.

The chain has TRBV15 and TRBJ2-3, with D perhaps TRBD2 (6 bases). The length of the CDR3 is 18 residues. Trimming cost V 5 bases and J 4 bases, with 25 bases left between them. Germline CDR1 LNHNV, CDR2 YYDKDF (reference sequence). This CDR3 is CATSADGGALEGADTQYF. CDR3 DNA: TGTGCCACCAGCGCCGACGGTGGGGCGTTGGAGGGAGCAGATACGCAGTATTTT.

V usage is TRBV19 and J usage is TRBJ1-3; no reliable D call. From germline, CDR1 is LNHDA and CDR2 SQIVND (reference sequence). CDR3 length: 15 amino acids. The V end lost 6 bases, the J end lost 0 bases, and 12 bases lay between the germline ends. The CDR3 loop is CASSPTANSGNTIYF. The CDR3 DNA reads TGTGCCAGTAGCCCGACGGCAAACTCTGGAAACACCATATATTTT.

This chain's CDR3 is CSVGQGAGQPQHF. The DNA of the CDR3 is TGCAGCGTTGGACAGGGGGCCGGTCAGCCCCAGCATTTT. The rearrangement joins TRBV29-1 to TRBJ1-5; 10 positions match TRBD1. The germline V gene encodes CDR1 SQVTM and CDR2 ANQGSEA. The CDR3 sequence is 13 residues long. The J segment lost 6 bases and the V segment lost 4 bases, leaving 3 bases of the junction unmatched.

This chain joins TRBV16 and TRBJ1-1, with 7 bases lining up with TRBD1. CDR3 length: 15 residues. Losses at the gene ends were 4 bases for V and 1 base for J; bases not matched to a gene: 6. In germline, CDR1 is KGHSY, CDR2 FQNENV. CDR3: CASSLRTGSNTEAFF. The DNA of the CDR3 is TGTGCCAGCAGCCTTCGGACAGGCTCGAACACTGAAGCTTTCTTT.

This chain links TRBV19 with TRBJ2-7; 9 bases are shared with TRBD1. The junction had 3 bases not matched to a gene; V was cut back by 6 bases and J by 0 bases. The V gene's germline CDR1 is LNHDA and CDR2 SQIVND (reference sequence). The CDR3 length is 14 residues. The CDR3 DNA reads TGTGCCAGTAGACCGACAGGGGGCTCCTACGAGCAGTACTTC. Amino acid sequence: CASRPTGGSYEQYF. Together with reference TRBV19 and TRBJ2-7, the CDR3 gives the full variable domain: DGGITQSPKYLFRKEGQNVTLSCEQNLNHDAMYWYRQDPGQGLRLIYYSQIVNDFQKGDIAEGYSVSREKKESFPLTVTSAQKNPTAFYLCASRPTGGSYEQYFGPGTRLTVT.

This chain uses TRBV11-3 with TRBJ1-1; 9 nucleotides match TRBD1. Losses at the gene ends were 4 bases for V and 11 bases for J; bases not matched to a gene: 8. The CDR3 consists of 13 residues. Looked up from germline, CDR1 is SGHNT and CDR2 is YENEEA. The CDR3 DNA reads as TGTGCCAGCAGCTCAGTGACAGGGGGGAAGGCTTTCTTT. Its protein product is CASSSVTGGKAFF. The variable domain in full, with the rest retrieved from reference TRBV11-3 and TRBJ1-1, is EAGVVQSPRYKIIEKKQPVAFWCNPISGHNTLYWYLQNLGQGPELLIRYENEEAVDDSQLPKDRFSAERLKGVDSTLKIQPAELGDSAVYLCASSSVTGGKAFFGQGTRLTVV.

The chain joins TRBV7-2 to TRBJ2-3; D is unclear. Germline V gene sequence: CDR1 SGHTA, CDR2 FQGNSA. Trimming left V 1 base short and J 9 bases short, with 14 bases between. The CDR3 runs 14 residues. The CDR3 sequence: CASSLDPSQATQYF. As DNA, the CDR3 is TGTGCCAGCAGCTTAGATCCATCGCAGGCCACGCAGTATTTT.

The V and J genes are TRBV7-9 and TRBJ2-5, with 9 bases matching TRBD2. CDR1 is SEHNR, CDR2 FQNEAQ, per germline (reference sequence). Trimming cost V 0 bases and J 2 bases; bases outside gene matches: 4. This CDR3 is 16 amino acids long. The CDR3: CASSLARAGGQETQYF. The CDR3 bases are TGTGCCAGCAGCTTAGCGCGGGCGGGAGGGCAAGAGACCCAGTACTTC. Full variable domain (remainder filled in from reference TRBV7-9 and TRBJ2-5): DTGVSQNPRHKITKRGQNVTFRCDPISEHNRLYWYRQTLGQGPEFLTYFQNEAQLEKSRLLSDRFSAERPKGSFSTLEIQRTEQGDSAMYLCASSLARAGGQETQYFGPGTRLLVL.